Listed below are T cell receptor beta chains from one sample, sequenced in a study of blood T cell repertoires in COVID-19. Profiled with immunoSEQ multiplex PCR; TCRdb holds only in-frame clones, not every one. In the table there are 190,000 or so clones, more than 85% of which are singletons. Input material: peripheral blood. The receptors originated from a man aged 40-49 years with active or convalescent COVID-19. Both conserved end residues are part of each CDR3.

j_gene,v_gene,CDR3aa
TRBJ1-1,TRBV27,CASRRDGVNTEAFF
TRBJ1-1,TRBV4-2,CASSPDNSKYTEAFF
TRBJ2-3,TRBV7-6,CASSRQDSRVGTQYF
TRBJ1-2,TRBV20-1,CSASQGGGYTF
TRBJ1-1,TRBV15,CATSRPTTANTEAFF
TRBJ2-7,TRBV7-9,CASSLGTGAYEQYF
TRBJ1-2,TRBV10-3,CATEETGGNYGYTF
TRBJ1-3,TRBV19,CASISPGTGRRDTIYF
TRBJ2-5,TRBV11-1,CASSSEETQYF
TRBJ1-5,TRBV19,CASSPGASNQPQHF
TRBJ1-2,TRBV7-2,CASSLAGARGHYGYTF
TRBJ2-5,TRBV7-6,CASSLSFTLWETQYF
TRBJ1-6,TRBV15,CATSSSTGENSPLHF
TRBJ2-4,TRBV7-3,CASSSSWGEVQYF
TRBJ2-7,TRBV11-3,CASSPWDISYEQYF
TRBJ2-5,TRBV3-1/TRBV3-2,CASSQGTIEETQYF
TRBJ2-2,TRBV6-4,CASSELGLAGATGELFF
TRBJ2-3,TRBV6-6,CASSPQVFTDTQYF
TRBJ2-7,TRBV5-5,CASSLEGVLEQYF
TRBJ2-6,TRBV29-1,CSAGASGANVLTF
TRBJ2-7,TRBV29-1,CSVHAQTGNEQYF
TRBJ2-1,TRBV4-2,CASSQETGGADEQFF
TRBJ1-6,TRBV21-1,CASSNQEAKPPLHF
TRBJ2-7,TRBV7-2,CASIKDRASSGEQYF
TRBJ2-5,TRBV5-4,CASSLGEAGVPAQYF
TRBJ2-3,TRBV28,CASSLGMASGGSDTQYF
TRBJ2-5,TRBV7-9,CASSRSGAAETQYF
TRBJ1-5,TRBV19,CASSWAFDPTGGGQPQHF
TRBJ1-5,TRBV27,CASSLSHYSNQPQHF
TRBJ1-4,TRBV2,CASINRLNEKLFF
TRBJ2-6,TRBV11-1,CASSRQGSGANVLTF
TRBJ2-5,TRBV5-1,CASSLSLQETQYF
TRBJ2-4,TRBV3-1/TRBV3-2,CASNAGTGKNIQYF
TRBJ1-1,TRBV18,CASSSSGPGTEAFF
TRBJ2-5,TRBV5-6,CASSLMGHGETQYF
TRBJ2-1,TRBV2,CASRVGQTYNEQFF
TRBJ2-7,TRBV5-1,CASSPGGTSGEQYF